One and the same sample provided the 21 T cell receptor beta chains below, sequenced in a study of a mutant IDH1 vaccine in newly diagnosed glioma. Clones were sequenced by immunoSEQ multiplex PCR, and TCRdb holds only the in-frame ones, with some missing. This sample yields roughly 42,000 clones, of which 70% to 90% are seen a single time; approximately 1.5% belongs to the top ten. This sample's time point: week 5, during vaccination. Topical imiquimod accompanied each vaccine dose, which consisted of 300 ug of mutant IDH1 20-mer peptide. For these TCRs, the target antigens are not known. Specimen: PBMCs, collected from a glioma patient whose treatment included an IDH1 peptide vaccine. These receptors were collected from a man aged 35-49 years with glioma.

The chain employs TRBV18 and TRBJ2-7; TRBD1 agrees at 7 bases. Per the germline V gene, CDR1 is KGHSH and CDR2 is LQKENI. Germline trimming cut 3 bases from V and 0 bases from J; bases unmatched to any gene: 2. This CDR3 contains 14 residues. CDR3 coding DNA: TGTGCCAGCTCACCCGGGACAGTCTCCTACGAGCAGTACTTC. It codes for CASSPGTVSYEQYF.

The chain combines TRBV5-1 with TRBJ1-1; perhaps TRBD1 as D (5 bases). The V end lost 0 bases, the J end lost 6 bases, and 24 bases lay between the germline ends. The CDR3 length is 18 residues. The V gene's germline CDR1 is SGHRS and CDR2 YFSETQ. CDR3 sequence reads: CASSLVPGGWTLGSEAFF. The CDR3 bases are TGCGCCAGCAGCTTGGTACCGGGGGGGTGGACCTTAGGATCTGAAGCTTTCTTT.

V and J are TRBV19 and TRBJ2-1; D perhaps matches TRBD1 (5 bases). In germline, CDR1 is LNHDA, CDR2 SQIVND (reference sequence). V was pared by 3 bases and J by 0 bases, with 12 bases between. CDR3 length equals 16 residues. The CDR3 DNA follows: TGTGCCAGTAGTATTTTGGGGCTGAGCTCCTACAATGAGCAGTTCTTC. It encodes CASSILGLSSYNEQFF.

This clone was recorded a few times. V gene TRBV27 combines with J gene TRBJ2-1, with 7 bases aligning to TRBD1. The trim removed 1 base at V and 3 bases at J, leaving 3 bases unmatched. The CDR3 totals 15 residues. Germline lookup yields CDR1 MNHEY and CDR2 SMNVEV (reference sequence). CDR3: CASSLFRTGYNEQFF. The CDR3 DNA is TGTGCCAGCAGTTTATTTCGGACAGGCTACAATGAGCAGTTCTTC.

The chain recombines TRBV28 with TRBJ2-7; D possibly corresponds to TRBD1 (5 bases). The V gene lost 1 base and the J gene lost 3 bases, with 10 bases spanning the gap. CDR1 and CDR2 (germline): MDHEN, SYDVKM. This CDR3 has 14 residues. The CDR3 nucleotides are TGTGCCAGCAGTTTATTGCGACAGCACTACGAGCAGTACTTC. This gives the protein CASSLLRQHYEQYF.

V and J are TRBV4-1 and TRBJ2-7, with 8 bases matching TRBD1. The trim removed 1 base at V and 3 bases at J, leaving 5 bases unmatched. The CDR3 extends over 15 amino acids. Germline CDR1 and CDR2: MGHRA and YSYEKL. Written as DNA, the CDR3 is TGCGCCAGCAGCCAAGCCGGACAGGGTATCTACGAGCAGTACTTC. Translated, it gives CASSQAGQGIYEQYF.

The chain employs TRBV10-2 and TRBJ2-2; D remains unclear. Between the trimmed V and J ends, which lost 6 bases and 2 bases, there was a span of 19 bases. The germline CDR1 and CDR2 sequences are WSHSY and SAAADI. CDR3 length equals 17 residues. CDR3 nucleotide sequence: TGCGCCAGCAGGTCACCCCTCATGGACGAAAACACCGGGGAGCTGTTTTTT. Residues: CASRSPLMDENTGELFF.

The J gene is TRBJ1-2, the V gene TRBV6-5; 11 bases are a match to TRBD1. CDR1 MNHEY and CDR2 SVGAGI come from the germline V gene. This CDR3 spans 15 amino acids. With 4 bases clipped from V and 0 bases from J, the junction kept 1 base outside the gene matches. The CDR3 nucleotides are TGTGCCAGCAGTTGGACAGGGGGCGCTAACTATGGCTACACCTTC. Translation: CASSWTGGANYGYTF.

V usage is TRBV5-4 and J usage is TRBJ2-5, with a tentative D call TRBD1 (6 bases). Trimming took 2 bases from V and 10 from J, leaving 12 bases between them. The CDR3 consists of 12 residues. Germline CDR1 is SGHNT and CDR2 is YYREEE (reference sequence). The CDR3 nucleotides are TGTGCCAGCAGCTTTTACAGGGAAGGCCAGTACTTC. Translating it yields CASSFYREGQYF.

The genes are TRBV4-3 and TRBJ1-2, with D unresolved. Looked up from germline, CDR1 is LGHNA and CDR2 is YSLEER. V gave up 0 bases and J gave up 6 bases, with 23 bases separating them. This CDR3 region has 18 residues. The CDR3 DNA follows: TGCGCCAGCAGCCAAGATCGTGTAGGAGGGCCCCTCGAGAATGGCTACACCTTC. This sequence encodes CASSQDRVGGPLENGYTF.

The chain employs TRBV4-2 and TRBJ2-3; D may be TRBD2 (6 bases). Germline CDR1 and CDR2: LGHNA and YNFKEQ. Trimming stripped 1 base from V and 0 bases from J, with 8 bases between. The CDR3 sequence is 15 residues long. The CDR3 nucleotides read TGTGCCAGCAGCCAAGGCGGGGTTAGCACAGATACGCAGTATTTT. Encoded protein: CASSQGGVSTDTQYF.

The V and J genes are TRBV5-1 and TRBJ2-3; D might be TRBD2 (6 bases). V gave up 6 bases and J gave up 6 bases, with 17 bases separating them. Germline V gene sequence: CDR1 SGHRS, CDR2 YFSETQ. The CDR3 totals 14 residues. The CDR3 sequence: CASKAPGGADTQYF. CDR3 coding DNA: TGCGCCAGCAAGGCCCCAGGAGGGGCGGATACGCAGTATTTT.

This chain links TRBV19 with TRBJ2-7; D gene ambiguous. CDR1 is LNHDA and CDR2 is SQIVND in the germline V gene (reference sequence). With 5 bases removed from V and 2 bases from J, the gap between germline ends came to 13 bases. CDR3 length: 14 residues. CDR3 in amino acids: CASSEKGQTYEQYF. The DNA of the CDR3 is TGTGCCAGTAGTGAGAAAGGCCAGACCTACGAGCAGTACTTC. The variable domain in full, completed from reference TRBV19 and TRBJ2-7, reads DGGITQSPKYLFRKEGQNVTLSCEQNLNHDAMYWYRQDPGQGLRLIYYSQIVNDFQKGDIAEGYSVSREKKESFPLTVTSAQKNPTAFYLCASSEKGQTYEQYFGPGTRLTVT.

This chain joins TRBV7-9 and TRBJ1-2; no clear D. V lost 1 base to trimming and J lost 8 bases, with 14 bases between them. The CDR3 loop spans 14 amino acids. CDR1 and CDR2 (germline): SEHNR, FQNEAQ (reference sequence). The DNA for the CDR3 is TGTGCCAGCAGCTTAGAAGGCCCCCTGAGAGGCTACACCTTC. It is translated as CASSLEGPLRGYTF. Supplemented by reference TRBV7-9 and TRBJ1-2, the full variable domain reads DTGVSQNPRHKITKRGQNVTFRCDPISEHNRLYWYRQTLGQGPEFLTYFQNEAQLEKSRLLSDRFSAERPKGSFSTLEIQRTEQGDSAMYLCASSLEGPLRGYTFGSGTRLTVV.

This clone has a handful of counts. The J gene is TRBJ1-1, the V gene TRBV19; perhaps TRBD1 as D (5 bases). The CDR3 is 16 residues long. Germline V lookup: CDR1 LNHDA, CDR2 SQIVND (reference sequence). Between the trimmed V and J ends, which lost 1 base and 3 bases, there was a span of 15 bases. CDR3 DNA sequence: TGTGCCAGTAGTATAGGTGGTGGGGCGGTTTACACTGAAGCTTTCTTT. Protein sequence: CASSIGGGAVYTEAFF.

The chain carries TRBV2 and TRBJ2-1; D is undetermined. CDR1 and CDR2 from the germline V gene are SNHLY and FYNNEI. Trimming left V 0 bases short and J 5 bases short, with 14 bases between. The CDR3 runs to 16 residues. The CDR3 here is CASSEALLRKNNEQFF. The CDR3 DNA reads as TGTGCCAGCAGTGAAGCGCTTTTACGGAAAAACAATGAGCAGTTCTTC.

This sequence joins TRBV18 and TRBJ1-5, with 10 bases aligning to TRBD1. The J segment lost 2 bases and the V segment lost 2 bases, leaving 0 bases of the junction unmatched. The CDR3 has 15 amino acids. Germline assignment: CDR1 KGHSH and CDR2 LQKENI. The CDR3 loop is CASSPGTGGNQPQHF. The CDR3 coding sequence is TGTGCCAGCTCACCAGGGACAGGGGGCAATCAGCCCCAGCATTTT.

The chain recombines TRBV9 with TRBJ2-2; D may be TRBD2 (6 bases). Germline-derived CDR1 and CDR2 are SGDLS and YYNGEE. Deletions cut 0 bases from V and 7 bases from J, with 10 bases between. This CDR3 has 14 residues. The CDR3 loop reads CASSVAVSGGELFF. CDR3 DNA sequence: TGTGCCAGCAGCGTAGCCGTTAGCGGCGGGGAGCTGTTTTTT.

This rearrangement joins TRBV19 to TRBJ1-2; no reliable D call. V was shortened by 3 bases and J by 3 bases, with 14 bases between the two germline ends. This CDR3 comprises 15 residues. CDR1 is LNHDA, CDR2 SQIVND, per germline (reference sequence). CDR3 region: CASSMVAGTYYGYTF. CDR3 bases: TGTGCCAGTAGTATGGTGGCAGGAACTTACTATGGCTACACCTTC.

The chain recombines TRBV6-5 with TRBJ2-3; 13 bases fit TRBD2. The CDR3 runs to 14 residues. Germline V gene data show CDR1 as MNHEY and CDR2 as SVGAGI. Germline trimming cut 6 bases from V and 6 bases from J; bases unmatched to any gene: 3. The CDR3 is CASRRTSGSDTQYF. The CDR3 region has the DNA TGTGCCAGCAGACGGACTAGCGGGAGTGATACGCAGTATTTT.

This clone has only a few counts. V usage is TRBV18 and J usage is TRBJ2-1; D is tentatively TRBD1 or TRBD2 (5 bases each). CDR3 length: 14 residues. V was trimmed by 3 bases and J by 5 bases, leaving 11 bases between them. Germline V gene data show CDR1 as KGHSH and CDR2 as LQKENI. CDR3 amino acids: CASSPGTGNNEQFF. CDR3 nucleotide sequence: TGTGCCAGCTCACCGGGGACGGGGAACAATGAGCAGTTCTTC.